This TCR beta chain originates from a study of control samples from healthy donors and cancer patients. This CDR3 spans 14 amino acids. Trimming pared 5 bases from V and 5 bases from J, leaving 15 bases between. From germline, CDR1 is MNHEY and CDR2 SMNVEV (reference sequence). Here immunoSEQ multiplex PCR was the method, and the copy in TCRdb shows in-frame clones only, minus some. The table lists about 150,000 clones, over 85% of them singletons. Material: blood. The TCR comes from a man between 35 and 55 years old in good health. The genes are TRBV27 and TRBJ2-5, with D possibly being TRBD1 (5 bases). The CDR3 nucleotides read TGTGCCAGCAGTCTGTGGAAGGGGCGCGAGACCCAGTACTTC. This sequence encodes CASSLWKGRETQYF.